The 14 T cell receptor beta chains presented below share a single source sample, sequenced in a study of cytomegalovirus exposure and HLA in healthy donors. The study ran its PCR with 60 Vbeta and 13 Jbeta primers. Profiling relied on immunoSEQ multiplex PCR, and the TCRdb table lists in-frame clones only, not all of them. The sample contains some 140,000 clones, 80% of which appear only once. Material for sequencing was PBMCs. These receptor sequences come from a male donor in good health and CMV-seropositive.

This chain joins TRBV11-2 and TRBJ1-1, with D uncertain. CDR3 length equals 13 residues. The ends were cut back, 2 bases at V and 3 bases at J, with 7 bases in the middle. Germline loops: CDR1 SGHAT, CDR2 FQNNGV. This CDR3 reads CASSLMEDTEAFF. The CDR3 coding sequence is TGTGCCAGCAGCTTAATGGAGGACACTGAAGCTTTCTTT.

V is TRBV27 and J is TRBJ2-3, with D possibly TRBD2 on 5 matching bases. In germline, CDR1 is MNHEY, CDR2 SMNVEV (reference sequence). The CDR3 totals 15 residues. V was cut by 3 bases and J by 0 bases, with 10 bases left in between. The CDR3: CASSFFGGSTDTQYF. DNA of the CDR3: TGTGCCAGCAGTTTTTTTGGCGGGAGCACAGATACGCAGTATTTT.

The rearrangement links TRBV11-3 to TRBJ1-3, with unresolved D. V gave up 7 bases and J gave up 4 bases, with 11 bases separating them. The V gene's germline CDR1 is SGHNT and CDR2 YENEEA. The CDR3 has 13 amino acids. The CDR3 DNA is TGTGCCAGCACCCGACTGATGGGAAACACCATATATTTT. Its protein is CASTRLMGNTIYF.

The V gene is TRBV2, the J gene TRBJ2-2; D is perhaps TRBD1 (6 bases). The CDR3 covers 14 residues. Germline-derived CDR1 and CDR2 are SNHLY and FYNNEI. V was trimmed by 6 bases and J by 1 base, leaving 9 bases between them. CDR3 sequence reads: CASREQGNTGELFF. Here the CDR3 DNA reads TGTGCCAGCAGAGAACAGGGGAACACCGGGGAGCTGTTTTTT.

This chain joins TRBV7-8 and TRBJ2-3, with D possibly matching TRBD2 (6 bases). Germline V gives CDR1 SGHVS, CDR2 FQNEAQ. This CDR3 contains 17 residues. Trimming shortened V by 1 base and J by 1 base, and 15 bases separated the two germline ends. Here the CDR3 reads CASSLVSPGGGTDTQYF. CDR3 coding DNA: TGTGCCAGCAGCTTAGTTTCCCCCGGAGGGGGCACAGATACGCAGTATTTT.

The rearrangement joins TRBV6-5 to TRBJ1-2, with TRBD1 as a possible D gene (5 bases). Germline-derived CDR1 and CDR2 are MNHEY and SVGAGI. The CDR3 is made up of 13 amino acids. The V and J ends lost 6 bases and 4 bases respectively, with 12 bases between them. CDR3 sequence: CASRDPGFYGYTF. CDR3 nucleotides: TGTGCCAGCAGAGACCCAGGGTTCTATGGCTACACCTTC.

The rearrangement links TRBV6-1 to TRBJ1-4; D is ambiguous. Trimming shortened V by 3 bases and J by 3 bases, and 20 bases separated the two germline ends. This CDR3 has 18 residues. Germline V gene lookup returns CDR1 MNHNS and CDR2 SASEGT. CDR3 sequence (DNA): TGTGCCAGCAGTGACGCCCCGGGAGGGAAAGAGGCTAATGAAAAACTGTTTTTT. Translation: CASSDAPGGKEANEKLFF.

The genes are TRBV10-3 and TRBJ2-7; no definite D call. Trimming removed 7 bases at V and 0 bases at J, with 7 bases between. The CDR3 length is 12 residues. In germline, CDR1 is ENHRY, CDR2 SYGVKD. CDR3 in DNA: TGTGCCATCATGGCGGACTCCTACGAGCAGTACTTC. Translated: CAIMADSYEQYF.

The chain couples TRBV5-1 to TRBJ1-6; no firm D call. CDR3 size: 14 residues. Germline loops: CDR1 SGHRS, CDR2 YFSETQ. Trimming took off 0 bases at V and 9 bases at J, with 10 bases between the two ends. CDR3 in DNA: TGCGCCAGCAGCTTGGAACAGCTTCCTTCACCCCTCCACTTT. Its protein product is CASSLEQLPSPLHF.

CDR3 coding DNA: TGTGCCAGTAGTAGATCCATCCCCGGGACAGGGCCTAACTATGGCTACACCTTC. This codes for CASSRSIPGTGPNYGYTF. The chain joins TRBV19 to TRBJ1-2; TRBD1 matches 9 bases. Germline lookup yields CDR1 LNHDA and CDR2 SQIVND (reference sequence). The CDR3 is 18 amino acids. V dropped 4 bases and J dropped 0; count of bases not matched to a gene: 12.

This chain connects TRBV19 to TRBJ2-1, with D maybe TRBD1 (6 bases). V was shortened by 3 bases and J by 4 bases, with 13 bases between the two germline ends. Per the germline V gene, CDR1 is LNHDA and CDR2 is SQIVND (reference sequence). The CDR3 contains 15 residues. The CDR3 DNA is TGTGCCAGTAGTATCTCGGGACACCAGTACAATGAGCAGTTCTTC. It yields the protein CASSISGHQYNEQFF.

The chain uses TRBV7-3 and TRBJ2-3; TRBD2 might be the D (9 bases). The CDR3 has 19 residues. V was clipped by 5 bases and J by 6 bases, with 30 bases between them. Germline-derived CDR1 and CDR2 are SGHTA and FQGTGA. CDR3 nucleotides: TGTGCCAGCAGCGCCCGTGCAGGGGGCCTAGCGGGGCTGTGGGATACGCAGTATTTT. This gives the protein CASSARAGGLAGLWDTQYF.

J is TRBJ2-7 and V is TRBV4-1; tentative D call: TRBD1 (5 bases). The V end lost 0 bases, the J end lost 5 bases, and 26 bases lay between the germline ends. CDR1 and CDR2 (germline): MGHRA, YSYEKL. The CDR3 runs to 19 residues. The CDR3 nucleotides read TGCGCCAGCAGCCAAGACCAAAGGGCAGGGTATAGGCCAGAGGACGAGCAGTACTTC. It codes for CASSQDQRAGYRPEDEQYF.

The chain has TRBV29-1 and TRBJ1-4; D perhaps matches TRBD1 (6 bases). Per the germline V gene, CDR1 is SQVTM and CDR2 is ANQGSEA. CDR3 length equals 13 residues. Trimming left V 4 bases short and J 3 bases short, with 9 bases between. This CDR3 reads CSVVTGSNEKLFF. In DNA, the CDR3 is TGCAGCGTTGTTACAGGGTCTAATGAAAAACTGTTTTTT.